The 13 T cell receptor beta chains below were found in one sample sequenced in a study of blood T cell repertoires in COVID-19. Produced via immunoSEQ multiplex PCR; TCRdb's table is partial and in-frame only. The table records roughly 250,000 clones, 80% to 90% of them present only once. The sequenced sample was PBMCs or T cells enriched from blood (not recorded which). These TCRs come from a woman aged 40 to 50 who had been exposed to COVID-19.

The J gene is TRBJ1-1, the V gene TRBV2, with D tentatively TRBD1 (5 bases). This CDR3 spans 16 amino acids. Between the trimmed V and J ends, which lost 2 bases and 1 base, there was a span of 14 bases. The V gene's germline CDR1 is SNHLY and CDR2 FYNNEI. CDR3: CASSEWGGKGNTEAFF. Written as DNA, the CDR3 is TGTGCCAGCAGTGAATGGGGGGGGAAAGGGAACACTGAAGCTTTCTTT.

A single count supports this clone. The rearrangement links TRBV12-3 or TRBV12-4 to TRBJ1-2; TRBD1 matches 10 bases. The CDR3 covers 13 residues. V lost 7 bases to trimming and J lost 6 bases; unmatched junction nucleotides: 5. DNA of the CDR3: TGTGCCAGCACCATAGACAGGGGGCATGGCTACACCTTC. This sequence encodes CASTIDRGHGYTF.

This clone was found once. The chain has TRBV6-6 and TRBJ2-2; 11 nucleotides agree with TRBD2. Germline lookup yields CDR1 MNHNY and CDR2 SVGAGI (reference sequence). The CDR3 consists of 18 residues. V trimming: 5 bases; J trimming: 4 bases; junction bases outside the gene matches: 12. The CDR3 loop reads CASSQIPPLAGVTGELFF. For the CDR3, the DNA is TGTGCCAGCAGTCAAATCCCCCCACTAGCGGGGGTCACCGGGGAGCTGTTTTTT.

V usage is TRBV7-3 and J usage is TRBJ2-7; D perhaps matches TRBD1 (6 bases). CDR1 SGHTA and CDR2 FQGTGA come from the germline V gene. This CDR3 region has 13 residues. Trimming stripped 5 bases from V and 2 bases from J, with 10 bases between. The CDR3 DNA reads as TGTGCCAGCAGCAGCACAGGGCCCTACGAGCAGTACTTC. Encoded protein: CASSSTGPYEQYF.

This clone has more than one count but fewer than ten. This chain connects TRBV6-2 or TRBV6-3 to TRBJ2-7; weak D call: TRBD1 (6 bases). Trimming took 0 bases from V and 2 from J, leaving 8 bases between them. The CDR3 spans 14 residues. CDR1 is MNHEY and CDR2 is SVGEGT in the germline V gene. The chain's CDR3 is CASSYSGQPYEQYF. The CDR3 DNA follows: TGTGCCAGCAGTTACTCAGGACAGCCCTACGAGCAGTACTTC.

CDR3 sequence: CASSLEGLLNSPLHF. The CDR3 region has the DNA TGTGCCAGCAGCTTAGAGGGGCTTCTTAATTCACCCCTCCACTTT. J is TRBJ1-6 and V is TRBV7-2; D possibly corresponds to TRBD1 (5 bases). From germline, CDR1 is SGHTA and CDR2 FQGNSA. V shed 1 base and J shed 6 bases, with 10 bases lying between them. The CDR3 sequence is 15 residues long.

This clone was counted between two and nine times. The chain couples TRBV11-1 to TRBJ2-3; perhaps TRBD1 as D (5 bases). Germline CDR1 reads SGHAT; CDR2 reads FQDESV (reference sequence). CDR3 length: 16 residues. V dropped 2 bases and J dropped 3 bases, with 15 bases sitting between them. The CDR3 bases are TGTGCCAGCAGCTTAAAAGGGGCTCGTTGGACAGATACGCAGTATTTT. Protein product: CASSLKGARWTDTQYF.

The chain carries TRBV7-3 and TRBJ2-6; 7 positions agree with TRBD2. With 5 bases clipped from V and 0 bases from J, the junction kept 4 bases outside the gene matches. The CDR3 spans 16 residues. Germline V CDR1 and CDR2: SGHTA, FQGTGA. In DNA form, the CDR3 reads TGTGCCAGCAGCCCACCGGGGGGCTCTGGGGCCAACGTCCTGACTTTC. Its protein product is CASSPPGGSGANVLTF.

The CDR3 loop reads CASSLELAEYEQYF. CDR3 DNA: TGCGCCAGCAGCTTGGAACTAGCGGAGTACGAGCAGTACTTC. The chain joins TRBV5-1 to TRBJ2-7, with TRBD2 identical over 8 bases. Per germline, CDR1 SGHRS and CDR2 YFSETQ. V gave up 0 bases and J gave up 4 bases; unmatched junction bases: 3. The CDR3 has 14 residues.

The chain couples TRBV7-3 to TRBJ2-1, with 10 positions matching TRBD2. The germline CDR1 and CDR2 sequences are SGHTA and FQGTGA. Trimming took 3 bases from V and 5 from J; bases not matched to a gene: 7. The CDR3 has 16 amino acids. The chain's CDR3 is CASSFTTGLANNEQFF. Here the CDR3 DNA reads TGTGCCAGCAGCTTCACAACGGGACTAGCGAACAATGAGCAGTTCTTC.

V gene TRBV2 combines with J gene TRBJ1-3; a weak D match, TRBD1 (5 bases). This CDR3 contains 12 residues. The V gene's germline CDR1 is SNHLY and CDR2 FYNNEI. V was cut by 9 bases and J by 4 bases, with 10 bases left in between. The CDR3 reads CARDSPGNTIYF. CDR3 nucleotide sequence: TGTGCCAGAGACAGTCCCGGAAACACCATATATTTT.

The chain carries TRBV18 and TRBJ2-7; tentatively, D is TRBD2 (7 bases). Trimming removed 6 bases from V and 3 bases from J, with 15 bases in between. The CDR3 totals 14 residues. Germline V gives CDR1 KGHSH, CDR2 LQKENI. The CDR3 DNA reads TGTGCCAGCTCCCCCGAGGGGGACTACTACGAGCAGTACTTC. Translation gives CASSPEGDYYEQYF.

CDR3 region: CASRDRGEAFF. The DNA of the CDR3 is TGTGCCAGCAGGGACAGGGGTGAAGCTTTCTTT. The V and J genes are TRBV27 and TRBJ1-1; 9 positions match TRBD1. The V segment lost 6 bases and the J segment 7 bases; nucleotides outside the gene matches: 0. There are 11 residues in the CDR3. The V gene's germline CDR1 is MNHEY and CDR2 SMNVEV (reference sequence).